This T cell receptor (beta chain) was profiled in a study of blood T cells in healthy people across ages. CDR3 length: 14 residues. Per the germline V gene, CDR1 is MNHNY and CDR2 is SVGAGI (reference sequence). Trimming removed 2 bases from V and 9 bases from J; junction bases left unmatched: 7. This clonotype has just a few counts. The study drew donors from healthy Caucasian individuals in Russia aged about 6 to 95. Together with a sample-barcoded 5' primer, a J-beta primer mix was included in a second PCR lasting about 7 to 11 cycles. Each CDR3 protein gets one entry after TCRdb re-called the 5' RACE reads with MiXCR. This sample has about 800,000 distinct CDR3 sequences; roughly 25% occur once, and the top ten carry under 4%. The data were also submitted as part of a second study, on T cells of mothers and their children. That source reports: Barcodes and 2-4 random nucleotides were added by M1S in the second PCR. The study found slightly higher but non-significant overlap in related versus unrelated mother-child pairs.

The source is a boy between 10 and 17 years old in good health. Sequenced: blood. The chain links TRBV6-6 to TRBJ2-1; 7 positions match TRBD2. The CDR3 DNA sequence: TGTGCCAGCAGTTACGGCGGGACTAACGGTGAGCAGTTCTTC. Its translation: CASSYGGTNGEQFF.